Following are 15 T cell receptor beta chains from one sample sequenced in a study of blood T cell repertoires in COVID-19 (dated by TCRdb to the early 2020s). To prepare the library, the immunoSEQ multiplex PCR assay was applied. TCRdb obtained this table from immuneACCESS and retained in-frame rearrangements with V and J assigned. These tables miss some clones; where compared with another copy, unresolved V genes account for less than half of the shortfall, and the remainder is unexplained. This sample has about 170,000 clones in its table, and roughly 93% of those were observed once. The ten largest clonotypes hold around 4.8% of the sample. Sequences were obtained from peripheral blood. These receptors all come from a man between 18 and 35 years old with COVID-19, enrolled during active disease.

This clone was seen a single time. This rearrangement joins TRBV12-3 or TRBV12-4 to TRBJ1-1; 10 positions match TRBD1. The V gene end was trimmed by 4 bases and the J gene end by 8 bases; junction bases not matched to a gene: 4. The CDR3 totals 13 residues. The CDR3 region has the DNA TGTGCCAGCAGTTCCGGGACAGGGGTGGAAGCTTTCTTT. It yields the protein CASSSGTGVEAFF.

The gene calls are TRBV7-3 and TRBJ2-1; D is possibly TRBD2 (6 bases). Germline V lookup: CDR1 SGHTA, CDR2 FQGTGA. V dropped 4 bases and J dropped 2 bases, with 9 bases sitting between them. CDR3 length: 14 residues. The CDR3 spells CASSSGLPYNEQFF. CDR3 bases: TGTGCCAGCAGCTCGGGACTCCCCTACAATGAGCAGTTCTTC.

The chain is built from TRBV7-9 and TRBJ2-7; TRBD1 agrees at 7 bases. CDR1 is SEHNR and CDR2 is FQNEAQ in the germline V gene (reference sequence). Trimming took 1 base from V and 1 from J; bases not matched to a gene: 7. The CDR3 is 16 residues long. The CDR3 protein is CASSLGRGLGSYEQYF. The CDR3 bases are TGTGCCAGCAGCTTAGGAAGGGGGCTTGGGTCCTACGAGCAGTACTTC.

The chain is built from TRBV6-6 and TRBJ2-1, with D possibly being TRBD2 (6 bases). Germline CDR1 MNHNY, CDR2 SVGAGI (reference sequence). V was clipped by 5 bases and J by 8 bases, with 22 bases between them. This CDR3 is 16 amino acids long. CDR3 DNA sequence: TGTGCCAGCAGTCAAAGGACTACGAGAGGCGGCGATGAGCAGTTCTTC. Protein sequence: CASSQRTTRGGDEQFF.

The chain uses TRBV10-3 and TRBJ1-1; possibly TRBD1 for D (5 bases). The CDR3 covers 11 residues. Germline CDR1 reads ENHRY; CDR2 reads SYGVKD. V lost 8 bases and J lost 3, with 7 bases in between. CDR3 amino acids: CAIGADTEAFF. The CDR3 nucleotides are TGTGCCATCGGGGCGGACACTGAAGCTTTCTTT.

The V gene is TRBV10-3, the J gene TRBJ2-3; 15 nucleotides align to TRBD2. The CDR3 consists of 17 residues. Germline CDR1 is ENHRY and CDR2 is SYGVKD. V lost 0 bases to trimming and J lost 5 bases; unmatched junction nucleotides: 3. The CDR3, as DNA: TGTGCCATCAGTGAGTCCGGACTAGCGGGAGGGAGAGATACGCAGTATTTT. Residues: CAISESGLAGGRDTQYF.

The genes are TRBV4-3 and TRBJ2-1, with D perhaps matching TRBD1 (6 bases). The CDR3 is made up of 16 amino acids. CDR1 and CDR2 from the germline V gene are LGHNA and YSLEER. Between the trimmed V and J ends, which lost 4 bases and 4 bases, there was a span of 17 bases. Written as DNA, the CDR3 is TGCGCCAGCAGCCGCTACGGGACAAATCCTTACAATGAGCAGTTCTTC. Its translation is CASSRYGTNPYNEQFF.

This clone was counted a single time. This chain joins TRBV6-2 or TRBV6-3 and TRBJ2-2; 8 nucleotides agree with TRBD2. This CDR3 region has 15 residues. J was trimmed by 0 bases and V by 6 bases; bases with no gene match: 3. Germline CDR1 reads MNHEY; CDR2 reads SVGEGT. The CDR3 is CASSRGLANTGELFF. The CDR3 DNA sequence: TGTGCCAGCAGCCGGGGACTAGCGAACACCGGGGAGCTGTTTTTT.

V is TRBV5-1 and J is TRBJ2-7; 12 bases match TRBD2. V trimming: 6 bases; J trimming: 2 bases; junction bases outside the gene matches: 18. The CDR3 consists of 19 residues. Germline V gene data show CDR1 as SGHRS and CDR2 as YFSETQ. The CDR3 DNA reads TGCGCCAGCAAAGGGCCGGGGGCAACGACTAGCGGGAGACCCTACGAGCAGTACTTC. Its translation is CASKGPGATTSGRPYEQYF.

The genes are TRBV3-1 (or the pseudogene TRBV3-2) and TRBJ1-4; 12 nucleotides agree with TRBD1. CDR3 size: 16 residues. Germline lookup yields CDR1 LGHDT and CDR2 YNNKEL (reference sequence). V gave up 1 base and J gave up 9 bases; unmatched junction bases: 6. Here the CDR3 reads CASSQGGQGAWQKLFF. The DNA for the CDR3 is TGTGCCAGCAGCCAAGGGGGACAGGGGGCTTGGCAAAAACTGTTTTTT.

The chain has TRBV19 and TRBJ2-7; 9 bases fit TRBD1. Germline assignment: CDR1 LNHDA and CDR2 SQIVND (reference sequence). With V trimmed by 2 bases and J by 4 bases, 15 bases remained unmatched. This CDR3 comprises 18 residues. CDR3 in amino acids: CASSIRAVVTGGIYEQYF. CDR3 DNA sequence: TGTGCCAGTAGTATACGTGCTGTTGTGACAGGGGGTATATACGAGCAGTACTTC.

V usage is TRBV7-9 and J usage is TRBJ2-1; the D gene is possibly TRBD1 (6 bases). V was cut by 5 bases and J by 3 bases, with 11 bases left in between. Germline V gene sequence: CDR1 SEHNR, CDR2 FQNEAQ (reference sequence). The CDR3 sequence is 14 residues long. CDR3 protein: CASSPRQVYNEQFF. The DNA of the CDR3 is TGTGCCAGCAGCCCCCGACAGGTCTACAATGAGCAGTTCTTC.

The V and J genes are TRBV27 and TRBJ2-2, with 9 bases aligning to TRBD2. The CDR3 runs to 16 residues. J lost 0 bases, V lost 5 bases, and 4 bases had no gene match. Germline V lookup: CDR1 MNHEY, CDR2 SMNVEV (reference sequence). CDR3 nucleotides: TGTGCCAGCAGTACAGGACTAGCGCCGAACACCGGGGAGCTGTTTTTT. Translating gives CASSTGLAPNTGELFF.

CDR3 sequence reads: CSVPMRAQGADGYTF. CDR3 DNA: TGCAGCGTTCCCATGCGGGCTCAGGGGGCGGATGGCTACACCTTC. V is TRBV29-1 and J is TRBJ1-2, with 8 bases that match TRBD1. Unmatched junction bases numbered 14, after V lost 5 bases and J lost 6 bases. This CDR3 is built from 15 residues. Germline V lookup: CDR1 SQVTM, CDR2 ANQGSEA.

This clone was detected only a few times. The CDR3 is CASSYGFRDAHEQYF. The CDR3, as DNA: TGTGCCAGCAGTTACGGGTTCAGGGATGCCCACGAGCAGTACTTC. The chain combines TRBV6-2 or TRBV6-3 with TRBJ2-7; possibly TRBD1 for D (5 bases). Trimming removed 2 bases at V and 5 bases at J, with 16 bases between. Germline V gene sequence: CDR1 MNHEY, CDR2 SVGEGT. The CDR3 is made up of 15 amino acids.